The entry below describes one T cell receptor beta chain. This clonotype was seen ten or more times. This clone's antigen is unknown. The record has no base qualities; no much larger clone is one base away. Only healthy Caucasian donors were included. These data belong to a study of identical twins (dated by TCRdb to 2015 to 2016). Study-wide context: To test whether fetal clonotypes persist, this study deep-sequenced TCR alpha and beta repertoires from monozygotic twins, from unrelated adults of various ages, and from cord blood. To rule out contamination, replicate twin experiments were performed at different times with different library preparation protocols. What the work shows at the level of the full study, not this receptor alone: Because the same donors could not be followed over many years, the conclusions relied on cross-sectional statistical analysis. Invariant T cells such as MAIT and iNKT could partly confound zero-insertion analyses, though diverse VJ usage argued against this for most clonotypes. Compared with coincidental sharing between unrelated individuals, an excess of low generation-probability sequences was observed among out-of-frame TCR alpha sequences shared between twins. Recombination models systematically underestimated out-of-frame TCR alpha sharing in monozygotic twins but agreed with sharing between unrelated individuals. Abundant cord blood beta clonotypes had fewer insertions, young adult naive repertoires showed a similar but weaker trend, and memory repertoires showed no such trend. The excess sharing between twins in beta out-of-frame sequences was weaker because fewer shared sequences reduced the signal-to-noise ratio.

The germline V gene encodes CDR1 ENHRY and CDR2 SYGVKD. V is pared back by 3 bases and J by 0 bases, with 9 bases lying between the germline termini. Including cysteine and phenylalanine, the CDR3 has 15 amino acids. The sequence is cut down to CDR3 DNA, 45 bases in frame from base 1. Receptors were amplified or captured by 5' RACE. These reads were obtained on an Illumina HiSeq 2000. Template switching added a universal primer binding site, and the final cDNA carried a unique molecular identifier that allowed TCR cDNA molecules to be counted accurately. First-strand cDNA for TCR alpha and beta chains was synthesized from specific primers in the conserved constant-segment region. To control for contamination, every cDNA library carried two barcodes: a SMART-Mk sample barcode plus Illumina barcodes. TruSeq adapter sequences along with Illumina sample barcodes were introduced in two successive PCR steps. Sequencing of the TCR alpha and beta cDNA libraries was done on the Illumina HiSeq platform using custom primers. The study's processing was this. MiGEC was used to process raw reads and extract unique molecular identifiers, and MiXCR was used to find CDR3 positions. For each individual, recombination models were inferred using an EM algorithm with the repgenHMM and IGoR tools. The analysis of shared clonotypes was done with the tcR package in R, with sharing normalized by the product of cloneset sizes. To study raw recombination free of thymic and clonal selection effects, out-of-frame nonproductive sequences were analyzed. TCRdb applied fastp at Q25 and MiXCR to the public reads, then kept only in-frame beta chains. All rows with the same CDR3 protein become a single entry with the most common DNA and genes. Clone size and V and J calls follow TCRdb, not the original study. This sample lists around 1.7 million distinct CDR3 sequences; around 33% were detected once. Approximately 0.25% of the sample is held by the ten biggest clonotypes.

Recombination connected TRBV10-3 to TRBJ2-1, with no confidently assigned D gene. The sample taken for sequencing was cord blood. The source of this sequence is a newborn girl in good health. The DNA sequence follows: TGTGCCATCAGTGAAGGCCTTAGCTCCTACAATGAGCAGTTCTTC. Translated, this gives CAISEGLSSYNEQFF.